This is a list of T cell receptor beta chains from one sample in a study of shared clonotypes between healthy human individuals. Only in-frame clones appear in the TCRdb table, and some are missing; sequencing was by immunoSEQ multiplex PCR. The sample consists of about 1.1 million clones, approximately 75% of them appearing once. Sequences were obtained from memory CD4+ T cells from PBMCs. The source of these receptors is a man aged 18 to 35 in good health. Some clones in this sample may be carry-over from other donors' samples. The CDR3 runs from the conserved cysteine through the conserved F or W. The D gene is left open where the match is weak. Clone size is stated in some rows and not others, as once, few, many or a class when expanded.

>TRBV6-1|TRBD1|once|TRBJ2-7
CASSAGTGPYEQYF
TGTGCCAGCAGCGCCGGGACAGGGCCCTACGAGCAGTACTTC
>TRBV5-6|TRBD2|.|TRBJ2-1
CASSPSSGRALRSEQFF
TGTGCCAGCAGCCCCTCTAGCGGGAGGGCCCTCAGAAGTGAGCAGTTCTTC
>TRBV5-8|.|many|TRBJ1-4
CASSRRRATNEKLFF
TGTGCCAGCAGCAGACGACGGGCAACTAATGAAAAACTGTTTTTT
>TRBV10-3|TRBD1|.|TRBJ2-6
CAIRTGQGALGANVLTF
TGTGCCATCAGAACGGGACAGGGGGCGCTGGGGGCCAACGTCCTGACTTTC
>TRBV7-9|TRBD1|few|TRBJ2-1
CASSLVTGYEQFF
TGTGCCAGCAGCTTAGTGACAGGGTATGAGCAGTTCTTC
>TRBV11-2|.|.|TRBJ2-1
CASSSTARGPRDYNEQFF
TGTGCCAGCAGCTCGACAGCACGAGGACCCCGGGACTACAATGAGCAGTTCTTC
>TRBV19|TRBD1|.|TRBJ1-4
CASSTQGQPHEKLFF
TGTGCCAGTAGCACTCAGGGACAGCCTCATGAAAAACTGTTTTTT
>TRBV5-4|TRBD1|.|TRBJ2-7
CASSLGQGISYEQYF
TGTGCCAGCAGCTTGGGACAGGGGATATCCTACGAGCAGTACTTC
>TRBV13|TRBD1|.|TRBJ2-7
CASSSGQGTYEQYF
TGTGCCAGCAGCTCGGGACAGGGGACCTACGAGCAGTACTTC
>TRBV5-1|TRBD1|.|TRBJ2-7
CASSFGQAYEQYF
TGCGCCAGCAGCTTCGGACAGGCCTACGAGCAGTACTTC
>TRBV7-2|.|.|TRBJ2-5
CASRRTEGETQYF
TGTGCCAGCAGACGAACTGAAGGAGAGACCCAGTACTTC
>TRBV4-2|.|.|TRBJ1-2
CASSPHGQGSYGYTF
TGTGCCAGCAGCCCCCACGGGCAGGGGAGCTATGGCTACACCTTC
>TRBV7-2|.|few|TRBJ2-2
CASSFPDRRELFF
TGTGCCAGCAGCTTCCCTGACAGGCGCGAGCTGTTTTTT
>TRBV4-3|.|.|TRBJ1-4
CASSQDPRQETNEKLFF
TGCGCCAGCAGCCAAGACCCTCGACAGGAAACTAATGAAAAACTGTTTTTT
>TRBV11-3|TRBD2|.|TRBJ2-3
CASSKGLAGPSTDTQYF
TGTGCCAGCAGCAAGGGACTAGCGGGGCCTAGCACAGATACGCAGTATTTT
>TRBV5-1|.|once|TRBJ2-3
CASSLAANADTQYF
TGCGCCAGCAGCTTGGCGGCCAATGCAGATACGCAGTATTTT
>TRBV9|TRBD1|.|TRBJ2-5
CASSWNSGQPEETQYF
TGTGCCAGCAGCTGGAACTCGGGACAGCCCGAAGAGACCCAGTACTTC
>TRBV7-3|TRBD2|many|TRBJ2-3
CASSQTSGRDTQYF
TGTGCCAGCAGCCAGACTAGCGGGAGAGATACGCAGTATTTT
>TRBV5-1|.|.|TRBJ2-3
CASSLGASSTDTQYF
TGCGCCAGCAGCTTGGGGGCCTCTAGCACAGATACGCAGTATTTT
>TRBV6-6|TRBD2|.|TRBJ2-5
CATGLAEETQYF
TGTGCCACTGGACTAGCGGAAGAGACCCAGTACTTC
>TRBV5-1|.|.|TRBJ2-5
CASSFGRVGSETQYF
TGCGCCAGCAGCTTCGGCAGGGTGGGTTCGGAGACCCAGTACTTC
>TRBV5-6|.|.|TRBJ1-1
CASSFRGLGAEAFF
TGTGCCAGCAGCTTTCGGGGGCTAGGGGCTGAAGCTTTCTTT
>TRBV7-3|TRBD2|.|TRBJ2-3
CASSLRSSGRADTQYF
TGTGCCAGCAGCTTAAGGTCTAGCGGGAGGGCAGATACGCAGTATTTT
>TRBV7-2|.|.|TRBJ1-2
CASSLTGLNYGYTF
TGTGCCAGCAGCTTAACGGGACTGAACTATGGCTACACCTTC
>TRBV28|.|.|TRBJ2-3
CASSSGGGPTDTQYF
TGTGCCAGCAGTTCTGGCGGAGGCCCCACAGATACGCAGTATTTT
>TRBV2|TRBD1|.|TRBJ1-3
CASSPGQGNSGNTIYF
TGTGCCAGCAGTCCGGGACAGGGGAACTCTGGAAACACCATATATTTT
>TRBV18|.|few|TRBJ2-5
CASSPQKVGGKETQYF
TGTGCCAGCTCACCTCAGAAGGTTGGAGGTAAAGAGACCCAGTACTTC
>TRBV2|TRBD2|few|TRBJ2-3
CASSDRTSVTDTQYF
TGTGCCAGCAGTGATAGGACTAGCGTAACAGATACGCAGTATTTT
>TRBV15|.|once|TRBJ1-5
CATSRVSVRGQPQHF
TGTGCCACCAGCAGAGTTTCAGTAAGAGGTCAGCCCCAGCATTTT
>TRBV19|TRBD1|.|TRBJ1-1
CASSIAGQFSTEAFF
TGTGCCAGTAGTATAGCGGGACAGTTTAGCACTGAAGCTTTCTTT
>TRBV30|TRBD2|few|TRBJ2-7
CAWTRTSGSYEQYF
TGTGCCTGGACTCGGACTAGCGGGAGTTACGAGCAGTACTTC
>TRBV30|TRBD2|.|TRBJ2-1
CAWSVMGGSSYNEQFF
TGTGCCTGGAGTGTAATGGGCGGGAGCTCCTACAATGAGCAGTTCTTC
>TRBV10-2|.|few|TRBJ2-2
CASSQSGELFF
TGCGCCAGCAGCCAATCCGGGGAGCTGTTTTTT
>TRBV6-5|.|.|TRBJ1-1
CASSRTLQNTEAFF
TGTGCCAGCTCGCGGACGCTACAGAACACTGAAGCTTTCTTT
>TRBV2|TRBD1|.|TRBJ1-1
CASSEFTGGTEAFF
TGTGCCAGCAGTGAATTTACAGGGGGCACTGAAGCTTTCTTT
>TRBV5-1|TRBD1|.|TRBJ1-1
CASSYTGDGSTEAFF
TGCGCCAGCAGTTACACAGGGGATGGTTCCACTGAAGCTTTCTTT
>TRBV30|.|.|TRBJ1-2
CAWSEDSTMGYTF
TGTGCCTGGAGTGAAGACAGCACTATGGGCTACACCTTC
>TRBV5-6|TRBD2|.|TRBJ2-5
CASSLITSGIHRRETQYF
TGTGCCAGCAGCTTGATCACTAGCGGGATTCATCGAAGAGAGACCCAGTACTTC
>TRBV18|.|.|TRBJ2-7
CASSLGTAGGEQYF
TGTGCCAGCTCACTCGGGACAGCCGGAGGGGAGCAGTACTTC
>TRBV28|TRBD2|.|TRBJ2-1
CAIRGTSLFNEQFF
TGTGCCATCCGCGGGACTAGCCTTTTCAATGAGCAGTTCTTC
>TRBV4-1|.|.|TRBJ2-1
CASTPNEQFF
TGCGCCAGCACGCCGAATGAGCAGTTCTTC
>TRBV6-4|.|once|TRBJ2-2
CASSPLAGNTGELFF
TGTGCCAGCAGCCCCCTCGCGGGAAACACCGGGGAGCTGTTTTTT
>TRBV7-2|.|once|TRBJ2-1
CASRRGMDNEQFF
TGTGCCAGCAGGAGGGGCATGGACAATGAGCAGTTCTTC
>TRBV11-2|TRBD2|.|TRBJ2-7
CASSRLAGGQSYEQYF
TGTGCCAGCAGCCGACTAGCGGGAGGCCAATCCTACGAGCAGTACTTC
>TRBV7-2|TRBD2|.|TRBJ2-7
CASSRLALAYEQYF
TGTGCCAGCAGCCGACTAGCGCTGGCCTACGAGCAGTACTTC
>TRBV11-2|TRBD1|.|TRBJ2-7
CASSSIQGAGEQYF
TGTGCCAGCAGTTCCATACAGGGGGCCGGCGAGCAGTACTTC